The rows below give T cell receptor beta chains drawn from one sample of a study of regulatory T cells in long-lasting Graves disease. MiXCR, applied by TCRdb to the multiplex PCR reads, yields one record per CDR3 protein. The sample contains about 460,000 distinct CDR3 sequences, 12% to 15% of which appear only once. This sample also belongs to another study, concerning T cells in Graves' hyperthyroidism and ophthalmopathy.

This specimen consisted of peripheral blood mononuclear cells (PBMCs), obtained at new diagnosis, from a patient treated with antithyroid drugs. Every receptor here comes from a woman in her 50s with Graves disease. CDR3s include the opening cysteine and the closing phenylalanine or tryptophan.

TRBV11-3	CASSQDWGGGSYEQYF
TRBV28	CASSSRGPTNEKLFF
TRBV12-3/TRBV12-4	CASSLGGGHGYTF
TRBV27	CASSITGTGSIYEQYF
TRBV20-1	CSARAGSNEQFF
TRBV20-1	CSASGSLWGEQFF
TRBV5-1	CASSLDRSSGANVLTF
TRBV27	CASSFGTYSYNEQFF
TRBV12-3/TRBV12-4	CASRKDHSNQPQHF
TRBV3-1	CASSPGLALGDEQFF
TRBV28	CASRQGGREKLFF
TRBV6-1	CATEQGAQHEQYF
TRBV3-1	CASSHERELTGELFF
TRBV4-1	CASSQQTGREQYF
TRBV3-1	CASYRTSGTGELFF
TRBV5-1	CASSLAAQGANEQFF
TRBV7-9	CASSLAIRTTEAFF
TRBV3-1	CASSRQGDSPLHF
TRBV6-1	CASSPGTGSNQPQHF
TRBV10-3	CAILAPPGQRNEKLFF
TRBV10-3	CAIAKEGQGSEQYF
TRBV28	CASSLYGEQYF
TRBV5-1	CASSAGEGYSYEQYF
TRBV2	CASSDWGNPYEQYF
TRBV2	CARGQGATGELFF
TRBV20-1	CSAESRTSGRWEQFF
TRBV27	CASSSRISGGTFYEQYF
TRBV3-1	CASSQVVTTNEQFF
TRBV18	CASSWGPGETQYF
TRBV5-8	CASSSGPGTSAHNEQFF
TRBV2	CASSSGKSSYNEQFF
TRBV5-6	CASSFPSGTGNEQFF
TRBV5-8	CASSLQAFSSYEQYF
TRBV7-9	CASGLYGSPNTGELFF
TRBV5-5	CASSLTAGTYNEQFF
TRBV18	CASSPQGLTANTGELFF
TRBV7-6	CASRGGDRRTDTQYF
TRBV5-1	CASSPQTRTSSYNEQFF
TRBV5-1	CASTPGGSGANVLTF
TRBV4-1	CASSQAGLAGDEQFF